The clone carrying this T cell receptor beta chain showed up many times. This sample is part of a study of Graves' ophthalmopathy and Graves' hyperthyroidism. RNA transcripts yielded amplified TCR beta CDR3 regions. HTBI-primed RT-PCR formed the first round, and a multiplex PCR formed the second. MiXCR, applied by TCRdb to the multiplex PCR reads, yields one record per CDR3 protein. The table records about 160,000 distinct CDR3 sequences, approximately 38% of them present only once. This CDR3 has 12 residues. Deletions cut 0 bases from V and 7 bases from J, with 4 bases between. CDR1 and CDR2 (germline): SGDLS, YYNGEE.

The sequenced sample was peripheral blood. The chain uses TRBV9 and TRBJ2-2, with D unclear. The sequence derives from a woman aged 40 to 50 with Graves' ophthalmopathy. The CDR3 nucleotides are TGTGCCAGCAGCGTAGCTGTCGGGGAGCTGTTTTTT. Its protein product is CASSVAVGELFF.